The clone carrying this TCR beta chain was seen once. The CDR3 extends over 14 amino acids. Germline CDR1 and CDR2: PRHDT and FYEKMQ (reference sequence). J lost 0 bases, V lost 5 bases, and 1 base had no gene match. The sample is drawn from a study of T cell changes during pregnancy in multiple sclerosis. The protocol was immunoSEQ multiplex PCR, while the TCRdb copy is restricted to in-frame clones and leaves out a portion. Among tens of thousands of clones, 93% were seen once, and the ten largest hold 2.5%. The sequencing here drew on peripheral blood, taken in the second trimester of pregnancy. This sequence joins TRBV13 and TRBJ2-1; 7 bases line up with TRBD1. The sequence derives from a female donor with multiple sclerosis, enrolled in a pregnancy study. The CDR3 region is CASSRDSSYNEQFF. CDR3 nucleotides: TGTGCCAGCAGCCGGGACAGCTCCTACAATGAGCAGTTCTTC.